This note documents a single T cell receptor (beta chain) sequence. Antigen unknown. Libraries were prepared by immunoSEQ multiplex PCR; TCRdb keeps only in-frame clonotypes and omits some of them. The repertoire holds approximately 120,000 clones, with roughly 88% as singletons. The record originates from a study of T cell responses to AZD1222 COVID-19 vaccine. General study points: It should be noted that donors were predominantly white British and more often female, and clonal diversity was possibly underestimated. Baseline serostatus was positive in only a handful of AZD1222 recipients. Spike-wide coverage was observed for vaccine-associated CD4 TCRs, with dominant responses at 160-218 and 743-854.

The germline V gene has CDR1 MDHEN and CDR2 SYDVKM. With 4 bases removed from V and 8 bases from J, the gap between germline ends came to 11 bases. This CDR3 comprises 12 residues. The material was peripheral blood, obtained 28 days after the second AZD1222 dose. The TCR comes from an adult who received the AZD1222 COVID-19 vaccine. The chain joins TRBV28 to TRBJ1-2; D is uncertain. The CDR3 region has the DNA TGTGCCAGCAGTTGGGGAGAGGACGGCTACACCTTC. It yields the protein CASSWGEDGYTF.